This T cell receptor beta chain emerged from a study of T cell responses to AZD1222 COVID-19 vaccine. Whole-study findings and limits: The sample set comprised mostly white British donors with more females, and clonal diversity was possibly underestimated. Only 5 or 6 people who got AZD1222 tested seropositive at baseline.

Unmatched junction bases numbered 5, after V lost 1 base and J lost 3 bases. From germline, CDR1 is SEHNR and CDR2 FQNEAQ (reference sequence). CDR3 size: 16 residues. Repertoires were generated with immunoSEQ multiplex PCR, while TCRdb's copy carries only in-frame clones and drops some. This sample has approximately 120,000 clones, with 85% to 90% found just once. Turning to this clone: Its target is unknown.

This chain joins TRBV7-9 and TRBJ2-3; 9 bases are shared with TRBD2. This specimen was peripheral blood, taken 28 days after the second AZD1222 dose. The source of this sequence is an adult who received the AZD1222 COVID-19 vaccine. CDR3 DNA sequence: TGTGCCAGCAGCTTAGTTGTTAGCGGGGGAACAGATACGCAGTATTTT. It translates to CASSLVVSGGTDTQYF.